The 8 T cell receptor beta chains presented below share a single source sample, sequenced in a study of regulatory dendritic cells for organ transplantation. Method: immunoSEQ multiplex PCR; TCRdb's copy keeps in-frame clones and lacks some. The table records about 34,000 clones, roughly nine tenths of them present only once. The sample consisted of naive CD4+ T cells from blood. Subset reported: CD45RA+ naive T cells. Source of these receptors: a human donor in good health.

V is TRBV7-3 and J is TRBJ2-1; D is ambiguous. Germline-derived CDR1 and CDR2 are SGHTA and FQGTGA. The CDR3 consists of 16 residues. The germline V and J ends were trimmed by 5 bases and 3 bases, with 17 bases remaining between them. The CDR3, as DNA: TGTGCCAGCAGCCCCAAGGAAAGGTCGCACTACAATGAGCAGTTCTTC. It encodes CASSPKERSHYNEQFF. The full variable domain, in which reference TRBV7-3 and TRBJ2-1 provide the parts outside the CDR3, is GAGVSQTPSNKVTEKGKYVELRCDPISGHTALYWYRQSLGQGPEFLIYFQGTGAADDSGLPNDRFFAVRPEGSVSTLKIQRTERGDSAVYLCASSPKERSHYNEQFFGPGTRLTVL.

The chain uses TRBV18 and TRBJ2-1; a possible D gene is TRBD1 (6 bases). Germline-derived CDR1 and CDR2 are KGHSH and LQKENI. Trimming took 4 bases from V and 3 from J, leaving 10 bases between them. This CDR3 region has 14 residues. The CDR3 reads CASSQTGGYNEQFF. DNA of the CDR3: TGTGCCAGCTCACAGACAGGCGGCTACAATGAGCAGTTCTTC. Drawing the rest from reference TRBV18 and TRBJ2-1, the complete variable domain is NAGVMQNPRHLVRRRGQEARLRCSPMKGHSHVYWYRQLPEEGLKFMVYLQKENIIDESGMPKERFSAEFPKEGPSILRIQQVVRGDSAAYFCASSQTGGYNEQFFGPGTRLTVL.

The chain recombines TRBV2 with TRBJ2-7, with 14 nucleotides matching TRBD2. Germline CDR1 reads SNHLY; CDR2 reads FYNNEI. V gave up 5 bases and J gave up 0 bases; unmatched junction bases: 15. The CDR3 extends over 20 amino acids. CDR3 sequence reads: CASSYIGLAGGPDSSYEQYF. The DNA of the CDR3 is TGTGCCAGCAGTTACATCGGACTAGCGGGGGGACCCGATAGCTCCTACGAGCAGTACTTC.

The chain has TRBV7-2 and TRBJ1-1; 9 bases agree with TRBD1. There are 14 residues in the CDR3. CDR1 is SGHTA, CDR2 FQGNSA, per germline. Trimming cost V 7 bases and J 3 bases; bases outside gene matches: 6. The CDR3 bases are TGTGCCAGCACCCTAGACAGGGGGGACACTGAAGCTTTCTTT. This codes for CASTLDRGDTEAFF.

The sample holds a few counts of this clone. The chain's CDR3 is CASSLGEPYNSPLHF. The DNA for the CDR3 is TGTGCCAGCAGCTTAGGGGAACCCTATAATTCACCCCTCCACTTT. The chain uses TRBV7-2 and TRBJ1-6; D unclear. This CDR3 region has 15 residues. Trimming took 1 base from V and 2 from J, leaving 6 bases between them. Per germline, CDR1 SGHTA and CDR2 FQGNSA. The full variable domain, its missing parts supplied by reference TRBV7-2 and TRBJ1-6, is GAGVSQSPSNKVTEKGKDVELRCDPISGHTALYWYRQSLGQGLEFLIYFQGNSAPDKSGLPSDRFSAERTGGSVSTLTIQRTQQEDSAVYLCASSLGEPYNSPLHFGNGTRLTVT.

The J gene is TRBJ1-5, the V gene TRBV19; D uncertain. In germline, CDR1 is LNHDA, CDR2 SQIVND (reference sequence). This CDR3 region has 13 residues. The V gene lost 4 bases and the J gene lost 6 bases, with 10 bases spanning the gap. Here the CDR3 reads CASSTLQVQPQHF. DNA for the CDR3: TGTGCCAGTAGTACCCTACAAGTTCAGCCCCAGCATTTT.

The chain joins TRBV4-2 to TRBJ2-6; no clear D. In germline, CDR1 is LGHNA, CDR2 YNFKEQ. The CDR3 totals 16 residues. The ends were cut back, 0 bases at V and 4 bases at J, with 10 bases in the middle. As DNA, the CDR3 is TGTGCCAGCAGCCAAGATCTTACGTTCGGGGCCAACGTCCTGACTTTC. Translated, it gives CASSQDLTFGANVLTF.

J is TRBJ1-2 and V is TRBV30; the D is unclear. CDR1 GTSNPN and CDR2 SVGIG come from the germline V gene (reference sequence). V gave up 5 bases and J gave up 2 bases, with 12 bases separating them. This CDR3 comprises 13 residues. In DNA form, the CDR3 reads TGTGCCTGGGAAAAACAAGTAAACTATGGCTACACCTTC. Translation gives CAWEKQVNYGYTF. The variable domain in full, completed from reference TRBV30 and TRBJ1-2, reads SQTIHQWPATLVQPVGSPLSLECTVEGTSNPNLYWYRQAAGRGLQLLFYSVGIGQISSEVPQNLSASRPQDRQFILSSKKLLLSDSGFYLCAWEKQVNYGYTFGSGTRLTVV.